This note documents a single TCR beta chain sequence. Only in-frame clones appear in the TCRdb table, and some are missing; sequencing was by immunoSEQ multiplex PCR. The sample contains about 100,000 clones, 85% to 95% of which appear only once. These data originate in a study of T cell changes during pregnancy in multiple sclerosis. This CDR3 region has 13 residues. The germline gives CDR1 LNHDA, CDR2 SQIVND (reference sequence). Trimming removed 11 bases at V and 8 bases at J, with 16 bases between. The starting material was peripheral blood, obtained in the third trimester of pregnancy. This TCR was recovered from a female donor in good health, enrolled as a control in a pregnancy study. The chain is built from TRBV19 and TRBJ1-6; the D gene is possibly TRBD1 (6 bases). In DNA, the CDR3 is TGTGCCTGCAGGGGAACATACTATTCACCCCTCCACTTT. The encoded protein is CACRGTYYSPLHF.